The 5 T cell receptor beta chains presented below share a single source sample, sequenced in a study of PD-L1 blockade in urothelial cancer. Specified time point: pretreatment peripheral blood. Generated by immunoSEQ multiplex PCR, the TCRdb table keeps only in-frame clones and is missing some. The profile shows 43,000 or so clones, around 80% of them singletons. Specimen: PBMCs, collected around atezolizumab (anti-PD-L1) treatment. These receptors came from a man aged 55 to 69 with urothelial cancer.

The chain combines TRBV28 with TRBJ2-7, with a possible D match to TRBD2 (5 bases). The germline CDR1 and CDR2 sequences are MDHEN and SYDVKM. V gave up 8 bases and J gave up 7 bases, with 15 bases separating them. The CDR3 sequence is 12 residues long. In DNA form, the CDR3 reads TGTGCCAGCCATAGCTGGACTCAGGAGCAGTACTTC. Translated: CASHSWTQEQYF.

The V call is TRBV5-1, the J call TRBJ2-5; 7 positions agree with TRBD1. This CDR3 is 18 amino acids long. From germline, CDR1 is SGHRS and CDR2 YFSETQ. The V segment lost 0 bases and the J segment 4 bases; nucleotides outside the gene matches: 15. CDR3 coding DNA: TGCGCCAGCAGCTTGGCCTTGGGCCAGGGGGTTTTACGAGAGACCCAGTACTTC. Translating it yields CASSLALGQGVLRETQYF.

This chain links TRBV13 with TRBJ2-3; maybe TRBD1 (6 bases). The length of the CDR3 is 17 residues. From germline, CDR1 is PRHDT and CDR2 FYEKMQ (reference sequence). The V end was cut by 0 bases, the J end by 0 bases, with 13 bases between. CDR3 coding DNA: TGTGCCAGCAGCTTAGGCCGACAGGCCCCTAGCACAGATACGCAGTATTTT. Its translation: CASSLGRQAPSTDTQYF.

This chain uses TRBV27 with TRBJ1-2, with 8 bases matching TRBD1. V dropped 6 bases and J dropped 4; count of bases not matched to a gene: 10. The CDR3 loop spans 15 amino acids. Germline CDR1 reads MNHEY; CDR2 reads SMNVEV (reference sequence). Here the CDR3 reads CASRPPGTGLYGYTF. In DNA, the CDR3 is TGTGCCAGCAGACCCCCCGGGACAGGACTCTATGGCTACACCTTC.

The chain combines TRBV6-5 with TRBJ2-7; 8 nucleotides line up with TRBD1. There are 13 residues in the CDR3. V gave up 8 bases and J gave up 5 bases; unmatched junction bases: 8. Germline V gene lookup returns CDR1 MNHEY and CDR2 SVGAGI. The DNA for the CDR3 is TGTGCCAGCGAATTGGCAGGGGGCAACGAGCAGTACTTC. The encoded protein is CASELAGGNEQYF.